Described below is a single TCR beta chain sequence and its context. Primers: 60 Vbeta forward and 13 Jbeta reverse. The table came from immunoSEQ multiplex PCR; TCRdb's copy has only in-frame clones and leaves some out. The sample includes 110,000 or so clones, around three quarters seen only once; the top ten take roughly 5.8%. This sample is drawn from a study of cytomegalovirus exposure and HLA in healthy donors. This CDR3 is 15 amino acids long. Between the trimmed V and J ends, which lost 7 bases and 4 bases, there was a span of 16 bases. CDR1 is SNHLY, CDR2 FYNNEI, per germline. The sequence was collected from a young man in good health and CMV-seropositive. Sequencing was carried out using PBMCs. The chain recombines TRBV2 with TRBJ2-2, with TRBD1 as a possible D gene (6 bases). The CDR3 loop reads CASTTEGVGTGELFF. For the CDR3, the DNA is TGTGCCAGCACCACAGAGGGGGTGGGCACCGGGGAGCTGTTTTTT.